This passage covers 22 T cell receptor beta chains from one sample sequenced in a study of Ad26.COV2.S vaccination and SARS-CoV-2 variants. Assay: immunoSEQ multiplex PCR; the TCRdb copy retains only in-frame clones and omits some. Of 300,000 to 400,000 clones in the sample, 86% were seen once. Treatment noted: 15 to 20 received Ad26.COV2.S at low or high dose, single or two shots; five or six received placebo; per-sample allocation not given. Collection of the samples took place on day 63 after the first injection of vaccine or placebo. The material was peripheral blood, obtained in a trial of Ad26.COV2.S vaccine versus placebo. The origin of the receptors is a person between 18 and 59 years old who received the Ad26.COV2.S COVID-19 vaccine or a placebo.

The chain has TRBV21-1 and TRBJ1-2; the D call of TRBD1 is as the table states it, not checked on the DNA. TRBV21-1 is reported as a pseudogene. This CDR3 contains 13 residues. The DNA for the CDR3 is TGTGCCAGCACCCCAGGATTAGTGGATGGCTACACCTTC. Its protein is CASTPGLVDGYTF.

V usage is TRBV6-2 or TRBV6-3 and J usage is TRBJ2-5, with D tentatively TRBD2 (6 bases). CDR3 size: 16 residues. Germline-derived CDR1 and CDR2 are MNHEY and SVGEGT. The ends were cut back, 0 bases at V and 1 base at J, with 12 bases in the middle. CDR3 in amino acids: CASSYSSPGGQETQYF. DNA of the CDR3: TGTGCCAGCAGTTACTCCTCCCCCGGGGGCCAAGAGACCCAGTACTTC.

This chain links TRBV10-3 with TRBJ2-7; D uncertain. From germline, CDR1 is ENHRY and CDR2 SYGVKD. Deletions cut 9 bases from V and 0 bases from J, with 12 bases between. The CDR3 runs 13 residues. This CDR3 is CAMGDSLSYEQYF. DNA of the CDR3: TGTGCCATGGGCGATTCCCTCTCCTACGAGCAGTACTTC.

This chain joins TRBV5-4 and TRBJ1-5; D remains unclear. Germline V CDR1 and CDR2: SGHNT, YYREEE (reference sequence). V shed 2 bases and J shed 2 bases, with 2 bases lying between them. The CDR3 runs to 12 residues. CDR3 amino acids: CASSFGNQPQHF. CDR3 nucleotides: TGTGCCAGCAGCTTTGGCAATCAGCCCCAGCATTTT.

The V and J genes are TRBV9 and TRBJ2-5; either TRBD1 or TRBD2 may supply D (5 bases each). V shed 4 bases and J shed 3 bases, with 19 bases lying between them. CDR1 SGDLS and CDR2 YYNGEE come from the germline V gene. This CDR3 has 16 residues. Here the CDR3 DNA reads TGTGCCAGCAGCACCTCTGGGGGTGGGAACGAAGAGACCCAGTACTTC. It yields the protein CASSTSGGGNEETQYF.

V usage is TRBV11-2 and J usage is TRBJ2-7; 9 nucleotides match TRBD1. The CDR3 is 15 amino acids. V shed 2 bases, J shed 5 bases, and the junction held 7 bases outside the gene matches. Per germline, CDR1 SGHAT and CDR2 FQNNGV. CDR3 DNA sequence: TGTGCCAGCAGCTTAATGGGACAGGGTATGGACGAGCAGTACTTC. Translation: CASSLMGQGMDEQYF.

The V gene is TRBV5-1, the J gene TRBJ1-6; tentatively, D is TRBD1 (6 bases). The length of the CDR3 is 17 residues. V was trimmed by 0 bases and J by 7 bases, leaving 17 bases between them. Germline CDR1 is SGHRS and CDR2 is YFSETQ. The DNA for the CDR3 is TGCGCCAGCAGCTTGGACGGGAATCGGGGGCGGAATTCACCCCTCCACTTT. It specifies CASSLDGNRGRNSPLHF.

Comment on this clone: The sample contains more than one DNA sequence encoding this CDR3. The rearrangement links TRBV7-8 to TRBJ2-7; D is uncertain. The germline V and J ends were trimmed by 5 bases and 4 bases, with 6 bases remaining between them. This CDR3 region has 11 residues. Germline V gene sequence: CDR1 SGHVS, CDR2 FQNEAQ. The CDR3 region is CASSPSYEQYF. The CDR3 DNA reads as TGTGCCAGCAGCCCCAGTTACGAGCAGTACTTC.

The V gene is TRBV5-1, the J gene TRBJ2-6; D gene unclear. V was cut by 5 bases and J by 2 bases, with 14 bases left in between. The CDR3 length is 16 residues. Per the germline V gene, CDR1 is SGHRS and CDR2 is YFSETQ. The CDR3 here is CASSTGHSPGANVLTF. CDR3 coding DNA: TGCGCCAGCAGTACCGGGCATTCTCCTGGGGCCAACGTCCTGACTTTC. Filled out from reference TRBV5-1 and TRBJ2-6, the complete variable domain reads KAGVTQTPRYLIKTRGQQVTLSCSPISGHRSVSWYQQTPGQGLQFLFEYFSETQRNKGNFPGRFSGRQFSNSRSEMNVSTLELGDSALYLCASSTGHSPGANVLTFGAGSRLTVL.

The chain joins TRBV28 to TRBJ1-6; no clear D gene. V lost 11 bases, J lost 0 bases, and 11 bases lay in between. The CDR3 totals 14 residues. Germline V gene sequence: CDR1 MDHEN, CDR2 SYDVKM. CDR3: CAGKTGSYNSPLHF. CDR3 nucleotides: TGTGCCGGCAAGACTGGCTCCTATAATTCACCCCTCCACTTT.

CDR3 in amino acids: CASSLLSGGNEKLFF. The CDR3 region has the DNA TGTGCCAGCAGCCTTCTATCCGGGGGCAATGAAAAACTGTTTTTT. The rearrangement links TRBV3-1 (or the pseudogene TRBV3-2) to TRBJ1-4, with a tentative D call TRBD1 (6 bases). Germline V lookup: CDR1 LGHDT, CDR2 YNNKEL (reference sequence). The CDR3 runs to 15 residues. Trimming took 4 bases from V and 5 from J, leaving 14 bases between them.

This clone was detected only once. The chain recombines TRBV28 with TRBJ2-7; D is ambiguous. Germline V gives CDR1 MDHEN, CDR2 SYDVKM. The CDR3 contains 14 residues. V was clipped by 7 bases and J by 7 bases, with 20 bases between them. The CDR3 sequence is CASKRAMSTWEQYF. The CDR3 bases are TGTGCCAGCAAACGGGCCATGTCTACGTGGGAGCAGTACTTC.

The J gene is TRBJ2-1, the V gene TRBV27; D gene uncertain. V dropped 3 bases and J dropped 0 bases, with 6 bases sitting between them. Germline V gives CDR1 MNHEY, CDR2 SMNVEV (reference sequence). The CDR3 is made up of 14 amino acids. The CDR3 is CASSFAASYNEQFF. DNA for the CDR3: TGTGCCAGCAGTTTTGCCGCCTCCTACAATGAGCAGTTCTTC.

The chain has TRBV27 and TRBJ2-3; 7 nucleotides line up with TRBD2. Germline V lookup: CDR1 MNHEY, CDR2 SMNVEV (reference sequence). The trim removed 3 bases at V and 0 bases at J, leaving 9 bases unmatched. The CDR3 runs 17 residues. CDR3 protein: CASSLDGAGYSTDTQYF. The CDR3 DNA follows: TGTGCCAGCAGTTTGGACGGAGCGGGGTATAGCACAGATACGCAGTATTTT.

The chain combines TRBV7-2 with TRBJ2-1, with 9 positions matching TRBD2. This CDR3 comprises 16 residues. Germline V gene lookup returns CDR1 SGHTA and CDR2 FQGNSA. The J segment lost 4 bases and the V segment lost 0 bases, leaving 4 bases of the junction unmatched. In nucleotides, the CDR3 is TGTGCCAGCAGCTTAGCAGCGGGGGGTGCGTACAATGAGCAGTTCTTC. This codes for CASSLAAGGAYNEQFF.

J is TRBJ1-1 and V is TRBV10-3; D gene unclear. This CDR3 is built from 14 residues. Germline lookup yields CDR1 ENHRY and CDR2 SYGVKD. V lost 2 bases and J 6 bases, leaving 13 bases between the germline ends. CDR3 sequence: CAISEQRRAAEAFF. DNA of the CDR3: TGTGCCATCAGTGAGCAAAGACGCGCCGCTGAAGCTTTCTTT.

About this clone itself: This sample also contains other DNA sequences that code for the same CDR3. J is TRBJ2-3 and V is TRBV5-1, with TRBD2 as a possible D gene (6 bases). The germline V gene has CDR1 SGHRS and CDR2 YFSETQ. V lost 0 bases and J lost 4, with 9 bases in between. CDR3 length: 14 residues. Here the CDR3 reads CASSLAGEADTQYF. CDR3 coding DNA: TGCGCCAGCAGCTTGGCGGGAGAAGCAGATACGCAGTATTTT. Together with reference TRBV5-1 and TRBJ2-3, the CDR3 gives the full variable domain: KAGVTQTPRYLIKTRGQQVTLSCSPISGHRSVSWYQQTPGQGLQFLFEYFSETQRNKGNFPGRFSGRQFSNSRSEMNVSTLELGDSALYLCASSLAGEADTQYFGPGTRLTVL.

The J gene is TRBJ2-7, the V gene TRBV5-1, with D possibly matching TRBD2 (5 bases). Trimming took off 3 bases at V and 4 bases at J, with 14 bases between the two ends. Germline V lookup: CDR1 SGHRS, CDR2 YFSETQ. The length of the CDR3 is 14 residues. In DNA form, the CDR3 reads TGCGCCAGCAGCTCGTCGGGCGGAGGTTACGAGCAGTACTTC. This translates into CASSSSGGGYEQYF.

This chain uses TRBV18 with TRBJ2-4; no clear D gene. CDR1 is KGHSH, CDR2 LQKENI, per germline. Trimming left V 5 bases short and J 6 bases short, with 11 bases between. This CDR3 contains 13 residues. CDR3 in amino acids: CASSATRPNIQYF. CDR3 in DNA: TGTGCCAGCTCAGCGACAAGGCCAAACATTCAGTACTTC. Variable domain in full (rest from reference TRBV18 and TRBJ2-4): NAGVMQNPRHLVRRRGQEARLRCSPMKGHSHVYWYRQLPEEGLKFMVYLQKENIIDESGMPKERFSAEFPKEGPSILRIQQVVRGDSAAYFCASSATRPNIQYFGAGTRLSVL.

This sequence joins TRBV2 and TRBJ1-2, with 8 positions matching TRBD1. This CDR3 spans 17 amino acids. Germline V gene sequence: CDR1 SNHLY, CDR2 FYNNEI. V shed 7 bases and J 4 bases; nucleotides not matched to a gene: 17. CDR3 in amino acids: CASTHPTGGQGPYGYTF. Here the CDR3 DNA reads TGTGCCAGCACGCACCCAACGGGAGGACAGGGCCCCTATGGCTACACCTTC.

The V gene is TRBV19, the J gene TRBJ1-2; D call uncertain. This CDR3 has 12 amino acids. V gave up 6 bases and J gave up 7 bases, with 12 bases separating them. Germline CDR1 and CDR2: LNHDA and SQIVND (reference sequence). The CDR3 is CASRHREGGYTF. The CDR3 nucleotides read TGTGCCAGTAGACACCGAGAGGGTGGCTACACCTTC. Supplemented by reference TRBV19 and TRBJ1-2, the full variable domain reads DGGITQSPKYLFRKEGQNVTLSCEQNLNHDAMYWYRQDPGQGLRLIYYSQIVNDFQKGDIAEGYSVSREKKESFPLTVTSAQKNPTAFYLCASRHREGGYTFGSGTRLTVV.

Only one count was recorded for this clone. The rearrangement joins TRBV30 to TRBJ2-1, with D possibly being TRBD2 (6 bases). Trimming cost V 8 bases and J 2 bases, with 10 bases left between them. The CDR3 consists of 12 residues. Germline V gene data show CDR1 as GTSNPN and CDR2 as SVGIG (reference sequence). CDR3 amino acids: CAPLAAYNEQFF. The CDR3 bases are TGTGCCCCCTTAGCGGCCTACAATGAGCAGTTCTTC.